These 20 T cell receptor beta chains originate from one sample sequenced in a study of graft-versus-host responses after intestinal transplantation. Measured with immunoSEQ multiplex PCR; TCRdb has only the in-frame clones, and not every one. There are over 100,000 clones in the sample; roughly 95% occur only once, and more than 3% lies in the top ten. What these receptors recognize is not known. Material: unstimulated CD8+ T cells sorted from spleen or lymph node cells, obtained before intestinal transplant. The receptor set was obtained from a human donor who received an intestinal transplant.

The chain combines TRBV5-4 with TRBJ2-7; D unclear. Germline CDR1 is SGHNT and CDR2 is YYREEE (reference sequence). V dropped 4 bases and J dropped 6 bases, with 11 bases sitting between them. This CDR3 contains 12 residues. CDR3 residues: CASSQLTGEQYF. CDR3 sequence (DNA): TGTGCCAGCAGCCAACTAACGGGCGAGCAGTACTTC.

The CDR3 reads CASSYLDSNQPQHF. CDR3 nucleotide sequence: TGTGCCAGCAGTTACCTGGATAGCAATCAGCCCCAGCATTTT. The rearrangement joins TRBV28 to TRBJ1-5; D ambiguous. Trimming took 4 bases from V and 0 from J, leaving 7 bases between them. CDR1 is MDHEN and CDR2 is SYDVKM in the germline V gene. The CDR3 runs to 14 residues.

The V gene is TRBV7-3, the J gene TRBJ1-5; D is perhaps TRBD1 (6 bases). CDR3 length: 17 residues. CDR1 is SGHTA, CDR2 FQGTGA, per germline. Between the trimmed V and J ends, which lost 1 base and 1 base, there was a span of 14 bases. The CDR3 sequence: CASSLKFRGASNQPQHF. The CDR3 bases are TGTGCCAGCAGCTTAAAGTTTCGGGGGGCCAGCAATCAGCCCCAGCATTTT. The full variable domain, with the rest looked up from reference TRBV7-3 and TRBJ1-5, is GAGVSQTPSNKVTEKGKYVELRCDPISGHTALYWYRQSLGQGPEFLIYFQGTGAADDSGLPNDRFFAVRPEGSVSTLKIQRTERGDSAVYLCASSLKFRGASNQPQHFGDGTRLSIL.

This clone was seen only once. This CDR3 fails to terminate in the conserved phenylalanine or tryptophan, so it likely reflects a read error. The chain carries TRBV25-1 and TRBJ1-5; D remains ambiguous. With 0 bases removed from V and 4 bases from J, the gap between germline ends came to 1 base. There are 12 residues in the CDR3. Germline V gives CDR1 MGHDK, CDR2 SYGVNS. The CDR3, as DNA: TGTGCCAGCAGTGAATATAATCAGCCCCAGCATCTT. Amino acid sequence: CASSEYNQPQHL.

V and J are TRBV7-9 and TRBJ2-7; D is perhaps TRBD2 (6 bases). This CDR3 contains 13 residues. Trimming shortened V by 5 bases and J by 3 bases, and 11 bases separated the two germline ends. The V gene's germline CDR1 is SEHNR and CDR2 FQNEAQ (reference sequence). CDR3 bases: TGTGCCAGCAGCCGTCGGGGGTACTACGAGCAGTACTTC. It is translated as CASSRRGYYEQYF. Supplemented by reference TRBV7-9 and TRBJ2-7, the full variable domain reads DTGVSQNPRHKITKRGQNVTFRCDPISEHNRLYWYRQTLGQGPEFLTYFQNEAQLEKSRLLSDRFSAERPKGSFSTLEIQRTEQGDSAMYLCASSRRGYYEQYFGPGTRLTVT.

The chain has TRBV14 and TRBJ1-1; weak D call: TRBD1 (5 bases). V lost 4 bases and J lost 1, with 10 bases in between. The CDR3 spans 14 residues. CDR1 SGHDN and CDR2 FVKESK come from the germline V gene. Written as DNA, the CDR3 is TGTGCCAGCAGCCCCAGACAGAGGAACACTGAAGCTTTCTTT. Translating it yields CASSPRQRNTEAFF. Combining the CDR3 with reference TRBV14 and TRBJ1-1 gives the whole variable domain EAGVTQFPSHSVIEKGQTVTLRCDPISGHDNLYWYRRVMGKEIKFLLHFVKESKQDESGMPNNRFLAERTGGTYSTLKVQPAELEDSGVYFCASSPRQRNTEAFFGQGTRLTVV.

The chain uses TRBV7-8 and TRBJ2-7; D remains unclear. The CDR3 runs 14 residues. The germline CDR1 and CDR2 sequences are SGHVS and FQNEAQ. V was pared by 5 bases and J by 2 bases, with 13 bases between. The DNA of the CDR3 is TGTGCCAGCAGCCCCTCAACCTTTCCCTACGAGCAGTACTTC. This sequence encodes CASSPSTFPYEQYF.

The chain employs TRBV4-2 and TRBJ2-1; D remains unclear. V was trimmed by 0 bases and J by 4 bases, leaving 13 bases between them. Germline loops: CDR1 LGHNA, CDR2 YNFKEQ. The CDR3 sequence is 16 residues long. CDR3 DNA: TGTGCCAGCAGCCAAGAAGGGCGGCAGCTTTACAATGAGCAGTTCTTC. Its protein is CASSQEGRQLYNEQFF.

This chain links TRBV28 with TRBJ1-3; weak D call: TRBD1 (5 bases). Trimming pared 3 bases from V and 0 bases from J, leaving 18 bases between. This CDR3 comprises 18 residues. Germline V gives CDR1 MDHEN, CDR2 SYDVKM. CDR3 sequence: CASSLAEGTAHSGNTIYF. In DNA, the CDR3 is TGTGCCAGCAGTTTGGCCGAAGGGACTGCCCACTCTGGAAACACCATATATTTT.

The chain uses TRBV9 and TRBJ2-5; the D gene could be TRBD1 or TRBD2 (5 bases each). The better agreement between TRBJ2-7 and the DNA end casts doubt on the J call. CDR1 SGDLS and CDR2 YYNGEE come from the germline V gene. The CDR3 spans 16 residues. CDR3 nucleotides: TGTGCCAGCAGCGTAGATGGGGGAAGAAGGAGCTACGAGCAGTACTTC. The encoded protein is CASSVDGGRRSYEQYF.

V and J are TRBV28 and TRBJ1-5; 9 bases align to TRBD1. Germline V gene data show CDR1 as MDHEN and CDR2 as SYDVKM. CDR3 length: 15 residues. V shed 2 bases, J shed 6 bases, and the junction held 5 bases outside the gene matches. The CDR3, as DNA: TGTGCCAGCAGTTTAAGGACAGGGGTAAGTCAGCCCCAGCATTTT. It specifies CASSLRTGVSQPQHF.

This rearrangement joins TRBV6-1 to TRBJ2-7; TRBD2 matches at 13 bases. The J segment lost 0 bases and the V segment lost 0 bases, leaving 2 bases of the junction unmatched. Germline values: CDR1 MNHNS, CDR2 SASEGT. The CDR3 sequence is 17 residues long. CDR3 sequence (DNA): TGTGCCAGCAGTGAAGCGAGACTAGCGGGAGGCTCCTACGAGCAGTACTTC. It translates to CASSEARLAGGSYEQYF.

CDR3 nucleotides: TGTGCCAGCAGTGCCGGGACAGGACCTTACGAGCAGTACTTC. Residues: CASSAGTGPYEQYF. The rearrangement joins TRBV6-1 to TRBJ2-7; TRBD1 matches at 8 bases. This CDR3 comprises 14 residues. Germline V lookup: CDR1 MNHNS, CDR2 SASEGT. V gave up 4 bases and J gave up 4 bases; unmatched junction bases: 6.

This chain links TRBV9 with TRBJ2-3; TRBD2 matches 16 bases. The CDR3 runs to 18 residues. Trimming at V came to 4 bases and at J to 4 bases, leaving 9 bases not matched to a gene. CDR1 and CDR2 (germline): SGDLS, YYNGEE. DNA for the CDR3: TGTGCCAGCAGCTCCCAAGGGACTAGCGGGAGGGCCGCAGATACGCAGTATTTT. It encodes CASSSQGTSGRAADTQYF.

This rearrangement joins TRBV9 to TRBJ2-3; D is possibly TRBD2 (6 bases). V lost 4 bases and J lost 2, with 20 bases in between. Germline-derived CDR1 and CDR2 are SGDLS and YYNGEE. The CDR3 length is 17 residues. The CDR3: CASSSGTELAVTDTQYF. The CDR3 region has the DNA TGTGCCAGCAGCTCCGGGACCGAACTAGCCGTCACAGATACGCAGTATTTT.

V is TRBV7-9 and J is TRBJ2-1; D is unresolved. Germline CDR1 and CDR2: SEHNR and FQNEAQ (reference sequence). The CDR3 loop spans 12 amino acids. Trimming shortened V by 3 bases and J by 9 bases, and 9 bases separated the two germline ends. The CDR3 nucleotides are TGTGCCAGCAGCTTGGGTAGTAGTGAGCAGTTCTTC. It yields the protein CASSLGSSEQFF.

This clone showed up just once. The V gene is TRBV6-1, the J gene TRBJ2-5; possibly TRBD1 for D (6 bases). CDR3 length: 15 amino acids. The germline V gene has CDR1 MNHNS and CDR2 SASEGT. With 10 bases removed from V and 5 bases from J, the gap between germline ends came to 23 bases. The CDR3 region has the DNA TGTGCCACCGCCCCCCCGGGACAAGTGTGGGAGACCCAGTACTTC. This encodes CATAPPGQVWETQYF.

The genes are TRBV7-3 and TRBJ2-4, with a possible D match to TRBD1 (7 bases). The germline V and J ends were trimmed by 3 bases and 8 bases, with 17 bases remaining between them. The germline V gene encodes CDR1 SGHTA and CDR2 FQGTGA. This CDR3 contains 15 residues. The CDR3 bases are TGTGCCAGCAGCTTGGAGGGCAGGGGGTTCGACATTCAGTACTTC. Translation: CASSLEGRGFDIQYF.

This chain connects TRBV27 to TRBJ2-1, with a weak D call TRBD2 (6 bases). Germline V lookup: CDR1 MNHEY, CDR2 SMNVEV (reference sequence). V was pared by 1 base and J by 9 bases, with 7 bases between. The CDR3 consists of 12 residues. CDR3 region: CASSLWGVEQFF. DNA of the CDR3: TGTGCCAGCAGTTTATGGGGGGTTGAGCAGTTCTTC.

This clone is a singleton in its sample. The chain uses TRBV7-9 and TRBJ2-5, with D unresolved. V dropped 5 bases and J dropped 0 bases, with 13 bases sitting between them. The CDR3 has 15 residues. CDR1 SEHNR and CDR2 FQNEAQ come from the germline V gene (reference sequence). As DNA, the CDR3 is TGTGCCAGCAGCCCCGGTACGAAGGACCAAGAGACCCAGTACTTC. Amino acids: CASSPGTKDQETQYF.